The 24 T cell receptor beta chains given below trace back to one sample, sequenced in a study of CD8 T cells in ankylosing spondylitis. TCRdb re-called the 5' RACE reads through MiXCR, storing one row per CDR3 protein. There are 150,000 to 200,000 distinct CDR3 sequences in the sample; over 10% occur only once, and 16% lies in the top ten. Material for sequencing was blood, either unsorted or a sorted T cell fraction (not recorded which). The source of these receptors is a male donor with ankylosing spondylitis or in good health (not recorded which).

The CDR3 loop reads CASSLMDSTGELFF. In nucleotides, the CDR3 is TGTGCCAGCAGCCTCATGGACAGCACCGGGGAGCTGTTTTTT. The V and J genes are TRBV11-3 and TRBJ2-2; maybe TRBD1 (6 bases). In germline, CDR1 is SGHNT, CDR2 YENEEA. With 5 bases removed from V and 4 bases from J, the gap between germline ends came to 11 bases. The CDR3 loop spans 14 amino acids.

The gene calls are TRBV5-6 and TRBJ2-1; TRBD2 aligns across 13 bases. This CDR3 is built from 16 residues. V trimming: 4 bases; J trimming: 7 bases; junction bases outside the gene matches: 8. CDR1 is SGHDT, CDR2 YYEEEE, per germline. The CDR3 nucleotides are TGTGCCAGCAGCCAATCCGGGACTAGCGGGATGAATGAGCAGTTCTTC. This sequence encodes CASSQSGTSGMNEQFF.

This clonotype has ten or more counts. V and J are TRBV27 and TRBJ2-1; 12 bases are shared with TRBD2. This CDR3 is built from 15 residues. J was trimmed by 5 bases and V by 2 bases; bases with no gene match: 1. Germline CDR1 and CDR2: MNHEY and SMNVEV (reference sequence). The CDR3 sequence: CASSLLAGGNNEQFF. Here the CDR3 DNA reads TGTGCCAGCAGTTTACTAGCGGGAGGGAACAATGAGCAGTTCTTC.

This clonotype was detected only a few times. The V and J genes are TRBV5-1 and TRBJ2-5; 13 positions match TRBD2. V shed 2 bases and J 2 bases; nucleotides not matched to a gene: 3. There are 16 residues in the CDR3. Germline CDR1 is SGHRS and CDR2 is YFSETQ. As DNA, the CDR3 is TGCGCCAGCAGCTTCGGACTAGCGGGGGATCAAGAGACCCAGTACTTC. Translation gives CASSFGLAGDQETQYF.

The sample holds a few counts of this clonotype. The chain recombines TRBV5-1 with TRBJ2-7; 7 positions agree with TRBD2. The germline V gene has CDR1 SGHRS and CDR2 YFSETQ. This CDR3 is built from 14 residues. Losses at the gene ends were 6 bases for V and 3 bases for J; bases not matched to a gene: 9. CDR3 protein: CASTRGRGDYEQYF. CDR3 nucleotide sequence: TGCGCCAGCACCCGAGGCCGGGGGGACTACGAGCAGTACTTC.

The J gene is TRBJ2-5, the V gene TRBV9; 9 bases match TRBD1. The CDR3 loop spans 15 amino acids. Losses at the gene ends were 4 bases for V and 5 bases for J; bases not matched to a gene: 9. Germline CDR1 reads SGDLS; CDR2 reads YYNGEE. Written as DNA, the CDR3 is TGTGCCAGCAGCCCCTGGACAGGGGAGGGGGAGACCCAGTACTTC. This sequence encodes CASSPWTGEGETQYF.

Only a few counts were recorded for this clonotype. The rearrangement links TRBV11-2 to TRBJ2-3, with a tentative D call TRBD1 (5 bases). Germline CDR1 reads SGHAT; CDR2 reads FQNNGV. The germline V and J ends were trimmed by 5 bases and 9 bases, with 15 bases remaining between them. The length of the CDR3 is 13 residues. CDR3 bases: TGTGCCAGCAGCCCCGCCGCGTGGGGCACGCAGTATTTT. Translation gives CASSPAAWGTQYF.

The V gene is TRBV29-1, the J gene TRBJ2-3; D is ambiguous. V gave up 6 bases and J gave up 11 bases, with 18 bases separating them. Looked up from germline, CDR1 is SQVTM and CDR2 is ANQGSEA. The CDR3 runs to 12 residues. The CDR3 spells CSVNHRVEGQYF. The CDR3 nucleotides read TGCAGCGTCAACCACCGGGTTGAAGGGCAGTATTTT.

The chain recombines TRBV12-3 or TRBV12-4 with TRBJ2-7; TRBD2 might be the D (6 bases). The V and J ends lost 6 bases and 6 bases respectively, with 12 bases between them. The CDR3 is made up of 12 amino acids. The CDR3, as DNA: TGTGCCAGCAGCCGGATGGGAGGCGAGCAGTACTTC. The encoded protein is CASSRMGGEQYF.

The CDR3 region is CAWRIPGPRTMNTEAFF. CDR3 DNA: TGTGCCTGGAGAATACCCGGGCCTCGTACTATGAACACTGAAGCTTTCTTT. The rearrangement uses TRBV30 and TRBJ1-1; D not certain. This CDR3 comprises 17 residues. V lost 3 bases and J lost 0, with 20 bases in between. Germline values: CDR1 GTSNPN, CDR2 SVGIG (reference sequence).

The chain recombines TRBV5-4 with TRBJ2-3; 11 bases align to TRBD2. Germline V gives CDR1 SGHNT, CDR2 YYREEE (reference sequence). CDR3 length: 16 amino acids. The V and J ends lost 2 bases and 4 bases, in that order; junction bases with no gene match: 6. The CDR3 here is CASSFYSGGAADTQYF. The CDR3 nucleotides are TGTGCCAGCAGCTTTTATAGCGGGGGGGCAGCAGATACGCAGTATTTT.

This clonotype showed up just a few times. The genes are TRBV20-1 and TRBJ2-1, with 10 positions matching TRBD2. This CDR3 spans 15 amino acids. The germline gives CDR1 DFQATT, CDR2 SNEGSKA (reference sequence). Losses at the gene ends were 3 bases for V and 8 bases for J; bases not matched to a gene: 10. The CDR3 sequence is CSASAEAGGPDEQFF. Written as DNA, the CDR3 is TGCAGTGCTAGTGCAGAAGCGGGAGGGCCCGATGAGCAGTTCTTC.

This clonotype has only a few counts. One junction end does not reproduce the germline sequence, and a read error may be involved. The V and J genes are TRBV15 and TRBJ2-1, with D maybe TRBD2 (6 bases). The germline V gene encodes CDR1 LNHNV and CDR2 YYDKDF (reference sequence). This CDR3 has 14 amino acids. The DNA of the CDR3 is TGTGCCACCAGCAGACCCTTCGGAGGGGATGAGCATTTCTTC. Translating gives CATSRPFGGDEHFF.

The CDR3 region is CASTGTLPHGYTF. For the CDR3, the DNA is TGTGCCAGCACCGGGACCCTCCCGCATGGCTACACCTTC. V usage is TRBV2 and J usage is TRBJ1-2; a weak D match, TRBD1 (5 bases). V was trimmed by 7 bases and J by 6 bases, leaving 15 bases between them. The CDR3 is made up of 13 amino acids. The germline V gene has CDR1 SNHLY and CDR2 FYNNEI.

The CDR3 DNA reads as TGTGCCTGGAGGGCAGGGCGTGACACCGGGGAGCTGTTTTTT. It yields the protein CAWRAGRDTGELFF. This chain links TRBV30 with TRBJ2-2, with D possibly matching TRBD1 (5 bases). V shed 3 bases and J shed 3 bases, with 11 bases lying between them. The germline gives CDR1 GTSNPN, CDR2 SVGIG (reference sequence). This CDR3 has 14 residues.

This clonotype has a handful of counts. In DNA form, the CDR3 reads TGTGCCAGCAGCCCACCCCGTCAAGAGACCCAGTACTTC. It yields the protein CASSPPRQETQYF. The rearrangement uses TRBV7-2 and TRBJ2-5; no firm D call. Trimming pared 5 bases from V and 2 bases from J, leaving 9 bases between. In germline, CDR1 is SGHTA, CDR2 FQGNSA. The CDR3 has 13 amino acids. Full variable domain (outside the CDR3, taken from reference TRBV7-2 and TRBJ2-5): GAGVSQSPSNKVTEKGKDVELRCDPISGHTALYWYRQSLGQGLEFLIYFQGNSAPDKSGLPSDRFSAERTGGSVSTLTIQRTQQEDSAVYLCASSPPRQETQYFGPGTRLLVL.

This clonotype was recorded a few times. The chain is built from TRBV7-8 and TRBJ2-1; tentatively, D is TRBD1 or TRBD2 (6 bases each). V lost 3 bases and J lost 10, with 16 bases in between. CDR3 length equals 14 residues. Germline-derived CDR1 and CDR2 are SGHVS and FQNEAQ. The CDR3 nucleotides read TGTGCCAGCAGCTTCCGGGGGCGAAGGCTCGAGCAGTTCTTC. Translating gives CASSFRGRRLEQFF.

This clonotype has only a few counts. The chain couples TRBV20-1 to TRBJ1-1; D not certain. This CDR3 contains 13 residues. Germline lookup yields CDR1 DFQATT and CDR2 SNEGSKA (reference sequence). The V and J ends lost 3 bases and 7 bases respectively, with 15 bases between them. CDR3: CSASFPEHYEAFF. For the CDR3, the DNA is TGCAGTGCTAGTTTCCCGGAACATTATGAAGCTTTCTTT.

The chain combines TRBV5-1 with TRBJ1-1; 7 bases map to TRBD1. Germline V gene lookup returns CDR1 SGHRS and CDR2 YFSETQ. V lost 4 bases, J lost 6 bases, and 9 bases stayed unmatched. This CDR3 comprises 14 residues. The CDR3 DNA reads as TGCGCCAGCAGCCGGATAACAGGGGACGCTGAAGCTTTCTTT. Protein product: CASSRITGDAEAFF.

The chain recombines TRBV12-3 or TRBV12-4 with TRBJ2-5; D is perhaps TRBD2 (6 bases). V gave up 0 bases and J gave up 7 bases, with 6 bases separating them. The CDR3 contains 12 residues. The CDR3 nucleotides read TGTGCCAGCAGTTTAGCGGAGGGGACCCAGTACTTC. Encoded protein: CASSLAEGTQYF.

This clonotype appeared a few times. This rearrangement joins TRBV12-3 or TRBV12-4 to TRBJ2-5, with 16 positions matching TRBD2. J lost 5 bases, V lost 3 bases, and 6 bases had no gene match. The CDR3 has 17 residues. CDR3: CASSLGTSGGAGETQYF. Written as DNA, the CDR3 is TGTGCCAGCAGTTTGGGGACTAGCGGGGGGGCTGGGGAGACCCAGTACTTC.

The chain carries TRBV5-1 and TRBJ1-1; D gene unclear. CDR3 size: 12 residues. The germline V and J ends were trimmed by 0 bases and 8 bases, with 8 bases remaining between them. Germline assignment: CDR1 SGHRS and CDR2 YFSETQ. CDR3 protein: CASSLDGVEAFF. CDR3 in DNA: TGCGCCAGCAGCTTGGATGGGGTCGAAGCTTTCTTT.

This sequence joins TRBV6-7 and TRBJ1-6; D call uncertain. TRBV6-7 is an ORF for which the function is uncertain. Trimming took 3 bases from V and 6 from J, leaving 18 bases between them. The CDR3 length is 17 residues. The CDR3 region is CASSYHFNGDLNSPLHF. CDR3 DNA sequence: TGTGCCAGCAGTTATCATTTTAACGGAGACCTTAATTCACCCCTCCACTTT.

In its sample, this clonotype was seen a few times. The V call is TRBV12-2, the J call TRBJ2-1; no check of the table's D call, TRBD2, against the DNA was made. TRBV12-2 is labeled a pseudogene. The CDR3 is 17 amino acids. As DNA, the CDR3 is TGTGCAAGTCGCTTAGCGCGAGGCGGGGCCGCCTACAATGAGCAGTTCTTC. Translated, it gives CASRLARGGAAYNEQFF.